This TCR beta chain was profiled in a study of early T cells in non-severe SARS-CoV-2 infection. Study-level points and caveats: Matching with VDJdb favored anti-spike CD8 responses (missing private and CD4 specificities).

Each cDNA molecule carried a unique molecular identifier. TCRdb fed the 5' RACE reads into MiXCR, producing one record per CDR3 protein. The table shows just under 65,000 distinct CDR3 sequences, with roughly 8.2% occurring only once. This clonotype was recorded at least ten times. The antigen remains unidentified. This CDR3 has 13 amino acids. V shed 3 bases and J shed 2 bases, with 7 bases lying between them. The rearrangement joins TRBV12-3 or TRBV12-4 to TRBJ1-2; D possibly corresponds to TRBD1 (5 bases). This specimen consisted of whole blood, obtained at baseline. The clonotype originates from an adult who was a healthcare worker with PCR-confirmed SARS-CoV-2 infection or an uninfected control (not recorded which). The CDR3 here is CASSLRGNYGYTF. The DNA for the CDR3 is TGTGCCAGCAGTTTGAGGGGAAACTATGGCTACACCTTC.